Given below is one TCR beta chain in context. At least ten counts were recorded for this clonotype. Its antigen is unknown. Within one base of it there is no much larger clone, and no base qualities were kept. The data stem from a study of identical twins (TCRdb year 2016). Study-wide context: To test whether fetal clonotypes persist, the study used deep sequencing on TCR alpha and beta repertoires from monozygotic twins, unrelated adults of various ages, and cord blood. To rule out contamination, replicate twin experiments were performed at different times with different library preparation protocols. Broad study findings and their caveats: Abundant cord blood beta clonotypes carried fewer insertions; young adult naive repertoires showed a weaker similar trend, while memory repertoires showed none. Invariant T cells such as MAIT and iNKT could partly confound zero-insertion analyses, although diverse VJ usage argued against such confounding for most clonotypes. Because the same donors could not be followed over many years, the conclusions relied on cross-sectional statistical analysis. Out-of-frame TCR alpha sequences shared between twins showed an excess of low generation-probability sequences compared with coincidental sharing between unrelated individuals. Out-of-frame TCR alpha sharing in monozygotic twins was systematically underestimated by recombination models, whereas sharing between unrelated individuals was in agreement with the recombination models. A weaker excess of twin sharing was found in beta out-of-frame sequences because the signal-to-noise ratio was lowered by fewer shared sequences.

Only healthy Caucasian donors were included. Libraries were built with 5' RACE. Sequenced using an Illumina HiSeq 2000. A universal primer binding site was added through template switching, and the final cDNA carried a unique molecular identifier so that TCR cDNA molecules could be counted accurately. Specific primers in the conserved constant-segment region were used to synthesize first-strand cDNA for TCR alpha and beta chains. To control for contamination, every cDNA library carried two barcodes: a SMART-Mk sample barcode plus Illumina barcodes. TruSeq adapter sequences along with Illumina sample barcodes were introduced in two successive PCR steps. The TCR alpha and beta cDNA libraries were sequenced on the Illumina HiSeq platform using custom primers. As for how the authors treated the data: MiGEC was used to process raw reads and extract unique molecular identifiers, and MiXCR was used to find CDR3 positions. For each individual, recombination models were inferred using an EM algorithm with the repgenHMM and IGoR tools. Shared clonotypes were analyzed with the tcR package in R, and sharing was normalized by the product of cloneset sizes. To study raw recombination free of thymic and clonal selection effects, out-of-frame nonproductive sequences were analyzed. TCRdb reran the public reads through fastp at Q25 and MiXCR, keeping productive beta chains. Identical CDR3 protein sequences are pooled into one entry, listed with their most common genes and DNA. These V and J calls derive from TCRdb rather than the authors' analysis. This sample is represented by 1.5 million to 2 million distinct CDR3 sequences; about 31% of them were singletons. Around 0.3% of the sample is taken by the ten largest.

CDR1 is given as KGHDR and CDR2 as SFDVKD, both from the germline V gene. The CDR3 has 11 amino acids, counting the end cysteine and phenylalanine. The CDR3 DNA has 33 bases and is translated from base 1. The receptor was derived from a newborn girl in good health. This chain joins TRBV24-1 to TRBJ2-7; 9 central bases correspond to TRBD1. The better agreement between TRBJ2-4 and the DNA end casts doubt on the J call. The material sequenced was cord blood. The CDR3 sequence is CATRTGGIQYF. The DNA sequence is given as TGTGCCACCAGGACAGGGGGCATTCAGTACTTC.